Below, one TCR beta chain is given with its context. Its target is not known. The data originate from a study of blood T cells in healthy people across ages. The study's findings and limits: A strong correlation was found between TCR beta diversity and the percentage of naive T cells. Comparison with aged donors showed that long-lived donors had more naive CD4+ cells and higher diversity.

PCR was performed a second time for roughly 7 to 11 cycles using a sample-barcoded 5' primer and a J-beta primer mix. Via MiXCR, TCRdb re-called the 5' RACE reads, giving one row per CDR3 protein. The sample includes hundreds of thousands of distinct CDR3 sequences, 44% of them seen just once. The CDR3 runs 17 residues. Germline V gene lookup returns CDR1 PRHDT and CDR2 FYEKMQ (reference sequence). With 5 bases clipped from V and 0 bases from J, the junction kept 9 bases outside the gene matches. This sequence originates from a man in his 60s in good health. This chain connects TRBV13 to TRBJ2-1; TRBD2 aligns across 8 bases. The material sequenced was blood. The CDR3 region is CASSPNKGTSSYNEQFF. In nucleotides, the CDR3 is TGTGCCAGCAGCCCGAATAAGGGGACTAGCTCCTACAATGAGCAGTTCTTC. Using reference TRBV13 and TRBJ2-1 for the parts outside the CDR3, the full variable domain is AAGVIQSPRHLIKEKRETATLKCYPIPRHDTVYWYQQGPGQDPQFLISFYEKMQSDKGSIPDRFSAQQFSDYHSELNMSSLELGDSALYFCASSPNKGTSSYNEQFFGPGTRLTVL.